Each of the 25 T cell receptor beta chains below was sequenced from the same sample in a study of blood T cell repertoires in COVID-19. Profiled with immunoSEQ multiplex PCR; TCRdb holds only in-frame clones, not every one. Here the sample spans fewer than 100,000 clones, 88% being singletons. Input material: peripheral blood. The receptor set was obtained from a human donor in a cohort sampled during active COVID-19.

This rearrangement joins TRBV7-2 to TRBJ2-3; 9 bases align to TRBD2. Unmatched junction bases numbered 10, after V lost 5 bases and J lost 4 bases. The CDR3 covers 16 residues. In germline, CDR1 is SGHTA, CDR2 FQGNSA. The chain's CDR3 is CASSPRGGLRADTQYF. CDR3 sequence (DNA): TGTGCCAGCAGCCCGCGGGGGGGCCTTAGGGCAGATACGCAGTATTTT.

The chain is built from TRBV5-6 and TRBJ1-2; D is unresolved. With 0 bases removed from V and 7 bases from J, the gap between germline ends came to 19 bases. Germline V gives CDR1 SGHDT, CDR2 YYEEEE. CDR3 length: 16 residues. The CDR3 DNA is TGTGCCAGCAGCTTGGAAAATGGAGGGCCGATGGGTGGCTACACCTTC. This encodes CASSLENGGPMGGYTF.

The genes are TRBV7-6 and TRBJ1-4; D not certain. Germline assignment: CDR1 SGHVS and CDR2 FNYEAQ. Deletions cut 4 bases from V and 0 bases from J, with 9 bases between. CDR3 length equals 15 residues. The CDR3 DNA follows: TGTGCCAGCAGCTGGACTCAGTCAACTAATGAAAAACTGTTTTTT. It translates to CASSWTQSTNEKLFF.

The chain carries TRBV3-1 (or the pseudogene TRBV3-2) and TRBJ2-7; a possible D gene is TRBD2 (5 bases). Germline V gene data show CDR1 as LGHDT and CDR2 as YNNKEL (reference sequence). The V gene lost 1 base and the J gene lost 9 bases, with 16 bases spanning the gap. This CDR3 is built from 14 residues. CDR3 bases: TGTGCCAGCAGCCAAGCAGCAGAGGGTATCTCGCAGTACTTC. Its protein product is CASSQAAEGISQYF.

CDR3 DNA sequence: TGTGCCAGCAGCGGTTACGAGCAGTACTTC. This gives the protein CASSGYEQYF. The chain joins TRBV25-1 to TRBJ2-7; D is ambiguous. Germline CDR1 reads MGHDK; CDR2 reads SYGVNS. The CDR3 totals 10 residues. The ends were cut back, 6 bases at V and 4 bases at J, with 4 bases in the middle.

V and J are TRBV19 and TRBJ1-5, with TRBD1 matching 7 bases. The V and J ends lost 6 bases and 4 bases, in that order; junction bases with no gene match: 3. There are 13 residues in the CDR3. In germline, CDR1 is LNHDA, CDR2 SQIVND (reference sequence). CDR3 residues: CASSLTGNQPQHF. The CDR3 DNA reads TGTGCCAGTAGCCTGACAGGGAATCAGCCCCAGCATTTT.

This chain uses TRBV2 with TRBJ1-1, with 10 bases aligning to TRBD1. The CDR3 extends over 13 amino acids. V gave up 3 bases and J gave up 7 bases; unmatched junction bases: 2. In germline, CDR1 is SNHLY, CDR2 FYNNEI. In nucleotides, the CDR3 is TGTGCCAGCAGTGAGGGACAGGGGTTTGAAGCTTTCTTT. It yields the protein CASSEGQGFEAFF.

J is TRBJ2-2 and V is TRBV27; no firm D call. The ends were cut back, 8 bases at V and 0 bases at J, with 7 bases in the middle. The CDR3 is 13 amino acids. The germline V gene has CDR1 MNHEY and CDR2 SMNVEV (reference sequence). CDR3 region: CASWRTNTGELFF. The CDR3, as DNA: TGTGCCAGCTGGCGGACGAACACCGGGGAGCTGTTTTTT.

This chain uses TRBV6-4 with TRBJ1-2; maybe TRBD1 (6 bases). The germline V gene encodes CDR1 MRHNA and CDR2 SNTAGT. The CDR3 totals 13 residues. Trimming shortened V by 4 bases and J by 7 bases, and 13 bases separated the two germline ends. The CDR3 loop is CASSGQVLFGYTF. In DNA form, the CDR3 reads TGTGCCAGCAGTGGACAGGTCCTCTTTGGCTACACCTTC.

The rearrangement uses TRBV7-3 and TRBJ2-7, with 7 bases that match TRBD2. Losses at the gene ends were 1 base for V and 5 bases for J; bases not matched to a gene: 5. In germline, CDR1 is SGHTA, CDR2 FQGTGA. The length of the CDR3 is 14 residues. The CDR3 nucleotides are TGTGCCAGCAGCTTAAATACGGGGACTAACGAGCAGTACTTC. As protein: CASSLNTGTNEQYF.

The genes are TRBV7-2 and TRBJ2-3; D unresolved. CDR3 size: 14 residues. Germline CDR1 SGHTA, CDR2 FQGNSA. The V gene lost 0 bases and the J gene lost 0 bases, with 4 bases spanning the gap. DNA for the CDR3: TGTGCCAGCAGCTTAGCGGAGAGCACAGATACGCAGTATTTT. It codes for CASSLAESTDTQYF.

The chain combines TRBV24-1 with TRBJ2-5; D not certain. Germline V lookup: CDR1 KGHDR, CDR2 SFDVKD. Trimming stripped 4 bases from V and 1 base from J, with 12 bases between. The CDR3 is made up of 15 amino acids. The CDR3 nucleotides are TGTGCCACCAGTGACACACACAACCTCCAAGAGACCCAGTACTTC. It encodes CATSDTHNLQETQYF.

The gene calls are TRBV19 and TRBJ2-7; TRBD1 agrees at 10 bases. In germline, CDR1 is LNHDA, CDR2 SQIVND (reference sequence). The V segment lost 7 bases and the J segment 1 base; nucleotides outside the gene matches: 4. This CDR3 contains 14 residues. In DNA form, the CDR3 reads TGTGCCAGTACCGGGACAGGGGAATCCTACGAGCAGTACTTC. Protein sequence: CASTGTGESYEQYF.

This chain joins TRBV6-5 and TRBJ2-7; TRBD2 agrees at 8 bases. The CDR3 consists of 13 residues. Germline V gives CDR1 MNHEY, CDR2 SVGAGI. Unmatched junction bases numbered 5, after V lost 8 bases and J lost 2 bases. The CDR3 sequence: CASFSGETYEQYF. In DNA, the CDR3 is TGTGCCAGCTTTAGCGGGGAGACCTACGAGCAGTACTTC.

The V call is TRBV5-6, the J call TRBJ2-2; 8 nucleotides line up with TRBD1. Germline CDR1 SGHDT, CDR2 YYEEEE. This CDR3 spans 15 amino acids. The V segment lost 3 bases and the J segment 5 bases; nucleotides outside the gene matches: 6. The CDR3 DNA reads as TGTGCCAGCAGCTCGCCGGGACAGGCTACCGGGGAGCTGTTTTTT. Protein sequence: CASSSPGQATGELFF.

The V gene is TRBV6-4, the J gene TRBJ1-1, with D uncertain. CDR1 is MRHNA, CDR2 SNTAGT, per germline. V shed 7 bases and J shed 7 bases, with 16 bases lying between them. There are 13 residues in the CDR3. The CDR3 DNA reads TGTGCCAGCAACATCAGTCGTGTCAGTGAAGCTTTCTTT. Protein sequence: CASNISRVSEAFF.

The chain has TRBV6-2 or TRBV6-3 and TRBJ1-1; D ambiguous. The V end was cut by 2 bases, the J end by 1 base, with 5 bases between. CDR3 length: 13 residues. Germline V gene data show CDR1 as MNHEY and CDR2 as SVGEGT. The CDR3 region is CASSYQANTEAFF. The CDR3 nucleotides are TGTGCCAGCAGTTACCAAGCGAACACTGAAGCTTTCTTT.

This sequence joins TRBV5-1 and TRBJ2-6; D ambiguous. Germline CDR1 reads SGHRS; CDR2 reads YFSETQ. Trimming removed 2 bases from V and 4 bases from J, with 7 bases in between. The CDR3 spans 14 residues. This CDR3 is CASSLTAGANVLTF. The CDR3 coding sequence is TGCGCCAGCAGCTTAACCGCGGGGGCCAACGTCCTGACTTTC.

The CDR3 here is CASSYEDSYGYTF. The CDR3 nucleotides read TGTGCCAGCAGTTACGAGGACAGCTATGGCTACACCTTC. V gene TRBV6-2 or TRBV6-3 combines with J gene TRBJ1-2; TRBD1 is a possible D gene (6 bases). V lost 2 bases and J lost 4, with 8 bases in between. The CDR3 consists of 13 residues. Germline V lookup: CDR1 MNHEY, CDR2 SVGEGT.

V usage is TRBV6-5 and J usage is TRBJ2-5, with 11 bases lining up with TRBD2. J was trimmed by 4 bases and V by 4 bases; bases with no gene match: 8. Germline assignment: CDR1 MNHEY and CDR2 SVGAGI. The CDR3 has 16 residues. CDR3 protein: CASSSLAGVMVETQYF. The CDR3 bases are TGTGCCAGCAGTTCACTAGCGGGGGTGATGGTAGAGACCCAGTACTTC.

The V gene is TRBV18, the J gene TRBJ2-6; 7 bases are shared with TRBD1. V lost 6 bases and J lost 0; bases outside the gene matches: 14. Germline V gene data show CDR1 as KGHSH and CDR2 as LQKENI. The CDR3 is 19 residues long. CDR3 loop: CASSQTSGQFSSGANVLTF. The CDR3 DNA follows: TGTGCCAGCTCGCAGACCTCGGGACAGTTCTCCTCTGGGGCCAACGTCCTGACTTTC.

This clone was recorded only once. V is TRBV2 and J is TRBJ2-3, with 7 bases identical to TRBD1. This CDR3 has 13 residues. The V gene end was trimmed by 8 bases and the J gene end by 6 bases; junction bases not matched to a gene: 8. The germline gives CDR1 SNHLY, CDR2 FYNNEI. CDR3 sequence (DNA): TGTGCCAGCGGGAAAGGGGGCGCGGATACGCAGTATTTT. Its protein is CASGKGGADTQYF.

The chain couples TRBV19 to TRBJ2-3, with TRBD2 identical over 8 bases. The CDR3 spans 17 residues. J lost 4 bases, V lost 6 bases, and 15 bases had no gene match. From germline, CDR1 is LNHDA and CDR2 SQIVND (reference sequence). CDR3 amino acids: CASRANGGALWADTQYF. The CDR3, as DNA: TGTGCCAGTAGAGCAAACGGGGGGGCCCTTTGGGCAGATACGCAGTATTTT.

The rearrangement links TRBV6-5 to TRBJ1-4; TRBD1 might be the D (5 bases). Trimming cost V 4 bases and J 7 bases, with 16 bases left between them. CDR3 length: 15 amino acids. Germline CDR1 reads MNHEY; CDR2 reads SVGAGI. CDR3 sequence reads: CASSSRRGAGEKLFF. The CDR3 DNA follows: TGTGCCAGCAGTTCCCGACGTGGGGCAGGTGAAAAACTGTTTTTT.

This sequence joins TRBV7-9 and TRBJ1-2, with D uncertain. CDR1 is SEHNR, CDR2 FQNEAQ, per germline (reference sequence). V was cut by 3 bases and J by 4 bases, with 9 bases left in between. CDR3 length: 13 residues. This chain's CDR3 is CASSLDSGYGYTF. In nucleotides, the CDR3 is TGTGCCAGCAGCTTGGACTCGGGCTATGGCTACACCTTC.